This T cell receptor beta chain was found in a study of T-cell memory formation after mild COVID-19. This clonotype was recorded a few times. V was cut by 3 bases and J by 1 base, with 13 bases left in between. This CDR3 has 15 amino acids. The germline V gene has CDR1 MDHEN and CDR2 SYDVKM. TCRdb re-called the 5' RACE reads through MiXCR, storing one row per CDR3 protein. Of around 400,000 distinct CDR3 sequences listed, about 24% were seen once; the top ten hold around 8.1%. V is TRBV28 and J is TRBJ2-7, with D unresolved. Sequenced sample: PBMCs or a T cell subset sorted from them (not recorded which). This clonotype was sampled from an adult woman who had mild COVID-19 (a few samples of this study predate the infection). Cell type and time point are not known. CDR3 in amino acids: CASSLRLRRSYEQYF. The CDR3 bases are TGTGCCAGCAGTTTGAGGCTCCGGAGATCCTACGAGCAGTACTTC.